This TCR beta chain was sequenced in a study of cytomegalovirus exposure and HLA in healthy donors. Study background: Earlier, some 200 million T cells were analyzed, and about 120 million unique TCR beta sequences were found among them. General study points: Presence/absence analyses assumed roughly uniform sequencing depth across donors. A missense DCLRE1C variant was associated with V- and J-gene trimming of TCR beta chains in a later analysis, and an independent cohort replicated the association. Sequence variants that were highly shared formed a cluster that was likely a sequencing artifact.

It was with 60 Vbeta and 13 Jbeta primers that the PCR ran. The method was immunoSEQ multiplex PCR; TCRdb's version includes in-frame clones alone and lacks a portion of them. The sample records 150,000 or so clones, less than 90% being singletons. Trimming shortened V by 2 bases and J by 8 bases, and 15 bases separated the two germline ends. The V gene's germline CDR1 is MDHEN and CDR2 SYDVKM. CDR3 length equals 14 residues. This clone was found once. Its specificity is unknown. Sequenced: PBMCs. The rearrangement links TRBV28 to TRBJ1-1; D remains unclear. This clonotype was obtained from a man aged 50 to 59 in good health and CMV-seropositive. The CDR3 loop reads CASSLEGVGREAFF. The CDR3 nucleotides are TGTGCCAGCAGTTTAGAGGGCGTGGGAAGAGAAGCTTTCTTT.